The sequence of this T cell receptor (beta chain) was determined in a study of graft-versus-host responses after intestinal transplantation. Comments on this clone: No antigen is known for it.

Data came from immunoSEQ multiplex PCR; TCRdb stores just in-frame clones and leaves some out. The sample has about 120,000 clones, roughly 91% seen once. The source of this sequence is a human donor who received an intestinal transplant. Sequencing was performed on unstimulated CD4+ T cells sorted from spleen or lymph node cells, taken before intestinal transplant.

CDR3 nucleotide sequence: TGTGCCAGCTCACCTAGGGCCTCGGGCACCGGGGAGCTGTTTTTT. It encodes CASSPRASGTGELFF. The chain is built from TRBV18 and TRBJ2-2; D remains ambiguous. The length of the CDR3 is 15 residues. The ends were cut back, 3 bases at V and 4 bases at J, with 12 bases in the middle. CDR1 KGHSH and CDR2 LQKENI come from the germline V gene.